Below, 26 T cell receptor beta chains from the same sample are listed, as sequenced in a study of blood T cells in healthy people across ages. Primed by a sample-barcoded 5' primer and a J-beta primer mix, a second PCR proceeded for about 6 to 11 cycles. Each CDR3 protein gets one entry after TCRdb re-called the 5' RACE reads with MiXCR. The table records about 1.4 million distinct CDR3 sequences, around 59% of them present only once. Sequencing was carried out using blood. The receptors derive from a man aged 18-30 years in good health.

This clonotype was picked up a small number of times. V gene TRBV11-2 combines with J gene TRBJ1-2; the match to TRBD1 covers 8 bases. Germline V gene sequence: CDR1 SGHAT, CDR2 FQNNGV. The junction had 8 bases not matched to a gene; V was cut back by 4 bases and J by 4 bases. CDR3 size: 15 residues. The CDR3 sequence is CASSSVRGLGYGYTF. CDR3 nucleotides: TGTGCCAGCAGCTCAGTCAGGGGGCTGGGCTATGGCTACACCTTC.

This clonotype was counted a few times. The rearrangement links TRBV29-1 to TRBJ2-7, with 8 bases that match TRBD2. The germline CDR1 and CDR2 sequences are SQVTM and ANQGSEA. The ends lost 4 bases at V and 6 bases at J; junction bases unmatched: 8. The CDR3 consists of 13 residues. CDR3 in DNA: TGCAGCGTTGGGGGACTAGTTCAAGGCGAGCAGTACTTC. Translation gives CSVGGLVQGEQYF.

The chain uses TRBV12-3 or TRBV12-4 and TRBJ1-6, with D unresolved. This CDR3 spans 12 amino acids. Trimming shortened V by 3 bases and J by 9 bases, and 6 bases separated the two germline ends. CDR3: CASSFWGSPLHF. The CDR3 coding sequence is TGTGCCAGCAGTTTTTGGGGTTCACCCCTCCACTTT.

This chain connects TRBV25-1 to TRBJ2-7; no definite D call. The CDR3 totals 14 residues. Per the germline V gene, CDR1 is MGHDK and CDR2 is SYGVNS. The V end was cut by 6 bases, the J end by 4 bases, with 16 bases between. CDR3 nucleotides: TGTGCCAGCAGCCAGTGGGCCAGCCCGTACGAGCAGTACTTC. This codes for CASSQWASPYEQYF.

V and J are TRBV12-5 and TRBJ1-5; D unclear. Germline V gene data show CDR1 as LGHNT and CDR2 as FRNRAP. The V end was cut by 0 bases, the J end by 4 bases, with 13 bases between. CDR3 size: 16 residues. CDR3 in amino acids: CASGLVNWGSNQPQHF. The CDR3 DNA sequence: TGTGCTAGTGGTTTGGTAAATTGGGGATCAAATCAGCCCCAGCATTTT.

The V and J genes are TRBV20-1 and TRBJ2-2, with TRBD2 matching over 13 bases. The junction had 8 bases not matched to a gene; V was cut back by 3 bases and J by 4 bases. Germline V CDR1 and CDR2: DFQATT, SNEGSKA (reference sequence). The CDR3 is 17 residues long. In DNA form, the CDR3 reads TGCAGTGCTAGCCCCGCAACTAGCGGGAGGGCCACCGGGGAGCTGTTTTTT. It specifies CSASPATSGRATGELFF.

V and J are TRBV29-1 and TRBJ2-4; either TRBD1 or TRBD2 may supply D (5 bases each). The tail of the sequence fits TRBJ2-7 better, so the J call may be wrong. The CDR3 sequence is 14 residues long. The germline CDR1 and CDR2 sequences are SQVTM and ANQGSEA. CDR3 sequence (DNA): TGCAGCGTTGAAGGGGACGGTCTCGGGTACGAGCAGTACTTC. This translates into CSVEGDGLGYEQYF.

This clonotype has a handful of counts. The J gene is TRBJ2-7, the V gene TRBV27; 7 bases map to TRBD1. J gave up 1 base and V 6 bases, and 6 bases lay outside the gene matches. Germline CDR1 reads MNHEY; CDR2 reads SMNVEV (reference sequence). CDR3 size: 14 residues. In DNA, the CDR3 is TGTGCCAGCAGCCCGGGACAGAGGTCCTACGAGCAGTACTTC. Its protein product is CASSPGQRSYEQYF.

In its sample, this clonotype was seen a few times. The V and J genes are TRBV4-3 and TRBJ2-7, with a possible D match to TRBD1 (6 bases). CDR3 size: 17 residues. V was shortened by 0 bases and J by 4 bases, with 19 bases between the two germline ends. Germline-derived CDR1 and CDR2 are LGHNA and YSLEER. The CDR3 sequence is CASSQDSKGQSEYEQYF. The CDR3 DNA reads as TGCGCCAGCAGCCAAGATTCGAAGGGACAATCAGAGTACGAGCAGTACTTC.

The chain couples TRBV7-2 to TRBJ1-1; D unclear. V was pared by 5 bases and J by 11 bases, with 18 bases between. Germline-derived CDR1 and CDR2 are SGHTA and FQGNSA. This CDR3 comprises 13 residues. In DNA, the CDR3 is TGTGCCAGCAGCCCCTTTGCGGCTGAAACGGCTTTCTTT. It codes for CASSPFAAETAFF.

V gene TRBV7-6 combines with J gene TRBJ2-5; 12 positions match TRBD2. The length of the CDR3 is 15 residues. Germline CDR1 SGHVS, CDR2 FNYEAQ. V shed 5 bases and J 4 bases; nucleotides not matched to a gene: 5. CDR3 residues: CASSLTSGRSETQYF. The CDR3 DNA reads TGTGCCAGCAGCCTGACTAGCGGGAGATCAGAGACCCAGTACTTC.

This chain uses TRBV10-3 with TRBJ2-3; D is uncertain. Deletions cut 11 bases from V and 3 bases from J, with 18 bases between. The germline CDR1 and CDR2 sequences are ENHRY and SYGVKD. The CDR3 covers 14 residues. This chain's CDR3 is CAARGNGGTDTQYF. For the CDR3, the DNA is TGTGCCGCTCGAGGCAATGGTGGAACAGATACGCAGTATTTT.

This clonotype was detected only once. The rearrangement links TRBV10-3 to TRBJ1-1; D is ambiguous. V gave up 3 bases and J gave up 1 base, with 6 bases separating them. Germline CDR1 ENHRY, CDR2 SYGVKD. The CDR3 is 13 amino acids. This CDR3 reads CAISDERNTEAFF. The CDR3 DNA reads as TGTGCCATCAGTGATGAGAGGAACACTGAAGCTTTCTTT.

The table lists this clonotype with a count of one. The rearrangement uses TRBV6-2 or TRBV6-3 and TRBJ1-5; D unresolved. The V and J ends lost 11 bases and 7 bases respectively, with 3 bases between them. The germline CDR1 and CDR2 sequences are MNHEY and SVGEGT. The CDR3 covers 8 residues. The CDR3 DNA reads TGTGCCGGGCAGCCCCAGCATTTT. It specifies CAGQPQHF.

This clonotype was seen only a few times. V usage is TRBV6-2 or TRBV6-3 and J usage is TRBJ1-2, with unresolved D. With 0 bases removed from V and 4 bases from J, the gap between germline ends came to 6 bases. The CDR3 totals 13 residues. Germline-derived CDR1 and CDR2 are MNHEY and SVGEGT. The CDR3 sequence: CASSYSDVYGYTF. CDR3 coding DNA: TGTGCCAGCAGTTACTCGGATGTCTATGGCTACACCTTC.

The genes are TRBV29-1 and TRBJ1-5, with D hard to call. This CDR3 contains 14 residues. The germline gives CDR1 SQVTM, CDR2 ANQGSEA. V lost 5 bases, J lost 3 bases, and 14 bases lay in between. The CDR3 loop reads CSVLSGQNNQPQHF. The CDR3 DNA reads TGCAGCGTTCTTTCCGGCCAGAACAATCAGCCCCAGCATTTT.

The rearrangement links TRBV6-5 to TRBJ1-1; D is ambiguous. The germline V gene encodes CDR1 MNHEY and CDR2 SVGAGI. This CDR3 spans 14 amino acids. The V end was cut by 3 bases, the J end by 1 base, with 9 bases between. CDR3 sequence (DNA): TGTGCCAGCAGTTATCTGTCAGGGAACACTGAAGCTTTCTTT. Its translation is CASSYLSGNTEAFF.

In this sample, this clonotype turned up a few times. The chain joins TRBV4-1 to TRBJ2-7; no clear D gene. From germline, CDR1 is MGHRA and CDR2 YSYEKL. Trimming stripped 0 bases from V and 4 bases from J, with 16 bases between. CDR3 length equals 16 residues. The CDR3 nucleotides read TGCGCCAGCAGCCAAGAGGCCTCCGTAGTGATATACGAGCAGTACTTC. Protein product: CASSQEASVVIYEQYF.

This clonotype has a single count. The chain is built from TRBV6-2 or TRBV6-3 and TRBJ2-1; D is uncertain. Trimming stripped 6 bases from V and 6 bases from J, with 9 bases between. From germline, CDR1 is MNHEY and CDR2 SVGEGT. The CDR3 runs 12 residues. This CDR3 reads CASRFLPNEQFF. In DNA form, the CDR3 reads TGTGCCAGCAGGTTTTTGCCCAATGAGCAGTTCTTC.

The chain's CDR3 is CASSPLTGRFYGYTF. The CDR3 DNA sequence: TGTGCCAGCAGTCCTCTTACCGGGAGATTCTATGGCTACACCTTC. This rearrangement joins TRBV6-5 to TRBJ1-2; D remains unclear. Germline lookup yields CDR1 MNHEY and CDR2 SVGAGI. This CDR3 comprises 15 residues. Trimming left V 5 bases short and J 4 bases short, with 17 bases between.

V usage is TRBV4-1 and J usage is TRBJ2-1, with TRBD2 identical over 8 bases. With 0 bases clipped from V and 7 bases from J, the junction kept 5 bases outside the gene matches. The germline gives CDR1 MGHRA, CDR2 YSYEKL. The length of the CDR3 is 15 residues. CDR3 amino acids: CASSQENGRANEQFF. CDR3 nucleotides: TGCGCCAGCAGCCAAGAGAACGGGAGGGCGAATGAGCAGTTCTTC.

V usage is TRBV29-1 and J usage is TRBJ2-1; maybe TRBD2 (5 bases). V dropped 5 bases and J dropped 4 bases, with 12 bases sitting between them. This CDR3 has 13 amino acids. The V gene's germline CDR1 is SQVTM and CDR2 ANQGSEA. The CDR3 DNA reads TGCAGCGTTAACGGACTGCATTACAATGAGCAGTTCTTC. This sequence encodes CSVNGLHYNEQFF.

This clonotype was recorded only once. J is TRBJ2-3 and V is TRBV24-1; either TRBD1 or TRBD2 may fit D (5 bases each). The V gene lost 7 bases and the J gene lost 3 bases, with 19 bases spanning the gap. The CDR3 has 16 amino acids. Germline V gene data show CDR1 as KGHDR and CDR2 as SFDVKD. The CDR3, as DNA: TGTGCCACCAGGGAGTGGGGGATACGGTGGACAGATACGCAGTATTTT. This translates into CATREWGIRWTDTQYF.

The chain uses TRBV5-1 and TRBJ2-1, with TRBD1 as a possible D gene (5 bases). The DNA end is more similar to TRBJ2-7, so the J call may be wrong. This CDR3 is 17 amino acids long. CDR1 is SGHRS, CDR2 YFSETQ, per germline. The CDR3 DNA reads TGCGCCAGCACCTTTGGTGGACACTTCATACTTTACAAGGAGCAGTACTTC. This gives the protein CASTFGGHFILYKEQYF.

V usage is TRBV6-2 or TRBV6-3 and J usage is TRBJ2-7; D might be TRBD1 (6 bases). With the DNA end fitting TRBJ2-5 better, the J assignment may be wrong. The CDR3 spans 16 residues. Germline lookup yields CDR1 MNHEY and CDR2 SVGEGT. CDR3: CASSYATGLHDETQYF. The DNA of the CDR3 is TGTGCCAGCAGTTACGCTACAGGGCTCCACGACGAGACCCAGTACTTC.

V is TRBV29-1 and J is TRBJ1-5; 8 bases fit TRBD1. CDR3 length: 16 amino acids. The junction had 13 bases not matched to a gene; V was cut back by 5 bases and J by 4 bases. Germline V gene data show CDR1 as SQVTM and CDR2 as ANQGSEA. The CDR3 spells CSVTERGQGFNQPQHF. The CDR3 DNA sequence: TGCAGCGTTACGGAGCGTGGACAGGGTTTTAATCAGCCCCAGCATTTT.